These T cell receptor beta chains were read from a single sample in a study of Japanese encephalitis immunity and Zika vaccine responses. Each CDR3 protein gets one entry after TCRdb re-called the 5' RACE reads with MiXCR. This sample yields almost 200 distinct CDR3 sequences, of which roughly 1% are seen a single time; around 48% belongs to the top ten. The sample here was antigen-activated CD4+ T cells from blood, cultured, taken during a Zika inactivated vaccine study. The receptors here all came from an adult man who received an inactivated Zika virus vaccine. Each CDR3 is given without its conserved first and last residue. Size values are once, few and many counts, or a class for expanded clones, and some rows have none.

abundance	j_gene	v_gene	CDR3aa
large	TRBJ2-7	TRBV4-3	ASSQEYRAAYEQY
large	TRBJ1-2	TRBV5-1	ASSLARVDGYT
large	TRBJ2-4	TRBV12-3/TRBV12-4	ASSPSGGPLAKNIQY
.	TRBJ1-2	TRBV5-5	ASSQKTGRDNYGYT
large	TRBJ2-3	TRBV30	AWRAAGKDTQY
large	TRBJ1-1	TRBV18	ASSPRKGEGKSKAF
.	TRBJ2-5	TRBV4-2	ASSPQRTSQAETQY
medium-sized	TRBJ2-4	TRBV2	ASSERGGQNIQY
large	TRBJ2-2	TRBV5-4	ASSAGEPTGELF
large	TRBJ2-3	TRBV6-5	ASRDPRGAGDTQY
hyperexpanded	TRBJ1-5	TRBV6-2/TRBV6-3	ASSRPLNQPQH
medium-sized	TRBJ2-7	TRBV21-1	ASSCVVTYEQY
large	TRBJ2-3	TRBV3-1	ASSQQGGHTDTQY
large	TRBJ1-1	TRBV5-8	ASRVLGENTEAF
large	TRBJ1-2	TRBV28	ASSFTSAGGYT
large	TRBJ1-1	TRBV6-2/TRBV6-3	ASSYSRAAVSNTEAF
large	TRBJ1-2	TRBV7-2	ASSPHQEGYT
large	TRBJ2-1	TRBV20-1	SASPLGPFNEQF
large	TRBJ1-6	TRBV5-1	ASSLTGYNSPLH
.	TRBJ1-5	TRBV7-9	ASSLVGQGPGNQPQH
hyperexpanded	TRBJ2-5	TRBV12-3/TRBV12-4	ASSSGTGVTQY
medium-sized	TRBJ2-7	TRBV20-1	SASGLAGNSYEQY
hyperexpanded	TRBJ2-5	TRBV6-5	ASSYRRGPTETQY
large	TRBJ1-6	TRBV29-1	SVDGTSPIIPLH
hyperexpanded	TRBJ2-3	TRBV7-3	ASSLGPGADTQY
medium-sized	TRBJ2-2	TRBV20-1	SAILGGGSTGELF
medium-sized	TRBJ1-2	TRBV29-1	SDFYPGGGYT
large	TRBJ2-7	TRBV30	AWSVDSSYEQY
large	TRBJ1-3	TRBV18	ASSPLSQTSGNTIY
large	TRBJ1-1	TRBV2	ASRRSRAMNTEAF
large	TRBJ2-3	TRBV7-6	ASSLAPQSTDTQY
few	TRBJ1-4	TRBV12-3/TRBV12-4	ASSLTPGGNEKLF
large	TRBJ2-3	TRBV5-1	ASSLVLLSGGATDTQY
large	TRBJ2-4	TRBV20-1	SARGLAGAENIQY
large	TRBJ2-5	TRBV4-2	ASSQEPGGIRETQY
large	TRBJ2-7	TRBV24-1	ATSGTPTYEQY
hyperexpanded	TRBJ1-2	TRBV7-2	ASSSDRVGGGYT
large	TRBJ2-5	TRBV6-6	ASRSLAGGRETQY
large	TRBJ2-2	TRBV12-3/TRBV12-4	ASFRTGAGELF
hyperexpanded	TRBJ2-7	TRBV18	ASSPTGTAYEQY
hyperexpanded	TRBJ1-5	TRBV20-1	SARDLRTEDYNQPQH
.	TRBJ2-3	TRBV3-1	ASSHSRRGGGAINTQY
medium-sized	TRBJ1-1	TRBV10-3	ATGQGNTEAF